The 21 T cell receptor beta chains presented below share a single source sample, sequenced in a study of T cell responses to AZD1222 COVID-19 vaccine. Clones were sequenced by immunoSEQ multiplex PCR, and TCRdb holds only the in-frame ones, with some missing. The sample holds 130,000 or so clones, under 95% seen once. The sequencing used peripheral blood, collected on day 0 of AZD1222 vaccination. These receptors were obtained from an adult in good health.

The chain uses TRBV12-3 or TRBV12-4 and TRBJ2-6; D assignment may be TRBD1 or TRBD2 (5 bases each). The CDR3 has 13 residues. Trimming took off 5 bases at V and 13 bases at J, with 15 bases between the two ends. CDR3: CASSQGRTGVLTF. CDR3 DNA: TGTGCCAGCAGTCAGGGACGTACGGGAGTCCTGACTTTC.

V usage is TRBV7-9 and J usage is TRBJ2-5, with 11 bases fitting TRBD2. This CDR3 comprises 17 residues. J lost 4 bases, V lost 1 base, and 8 bases had no gene match. Germline-derived CDR1 and CDR2 are SEHNR and FQNEAQ (reference sequence). The CDR3 coding sequence is TGTGCCAGCAGCTTAGTCCCTAGCGGGGGGCCGGGAGAGACCCAGTACTTC. It yields the protein CASSLVPSGGPGETQYF.

The rearrangement uses TRBV14 and TRBJ2-6; D is unresolved. Deletions cut 0 bases from V and 0 bases from J, with 9 bases between. The CDR3 runs to 17 residues. Looked up from germline, CDR1 is SGHDN and CDR2 is FVKESK. The CDR3 region has the DNA TGTGCCAGCAGCCAAGAAACGAGCTACTCTGGGGCCAACGTCCTGACTTTC. This sequence encodes CASSQETSYSGANVLTF.

The chain links TRBV5-1 to TRBJ2-7, with D possibly called TRBD1 or TRBD2 (5 bases each). The CDR3 covers 15 residues. The germline V gene has CDR1 SGHRS and CDR2 YFSETQ. V lost 5 bases to trimming and J lost 2 bases, with 17 bases between them. The CDR3 spells CASSSQPGRAYEQYF. CDR3 nucleotides: TGCGCCAGCAGTTCACAACCGGGACGGGCCTACGAGCAGTACTTC.

V and J are TRBV25-1 and TRBJ1-4; the match to TRBD1 covers 7 bases. With 2 bases clipped from V and 4 bases from J, the junction kept 1 base outside the gene matches. This CDR3 is built from 14 residues. CDR1 and CDR2 from the germline V gene are MGHDK and SYGVNS. This CDR3 reads CASSEGTVNEKLFF. CDR3 nucleotides: TGTGCCAGCAGTGAAGGGACAGTTAATGAAAAACTGTTTTTT.

The gene calls are TRBV7-2 and TRBJ1-2; 7 nucleotides line up with TRBD1. Germline CDR1 is SGHTA and CDR2 is FQGNSA. V lost 5 bases, J lost 6 bases, and 9 bases stayed unmatched. This CDR3 comprises 14 residues. This CDR3 reads CASSPRQGINGYTF. The CDR3 coding sequence is TGTGCCAGCAGCCCGAGACAGGGAATCAATGGCTACACCTTC.

The CDR3 is CASSLPGDRENTGELFF. The DNA of the CDR3 is TGTGCCAGCAGCTTACCAGGGGACAGGGAGAACACCGGGGAGCTGTTTTTT. This sequence joins TRBV7-9 and TRBJ2-2, with 9 positions matching TRBD1. The junction had 5 bases not matched to a gene; V was cut back by 2 bases and J by 1 base. This CDR3 comprises 17 residues. CDR1 and CDR2 (germline): SEHNR, FQNEAQ (reference sequence).

This rearrangement joins TRBV5-1 to TRBJ2-7, with D tentatively TRBD1 (5 bases). The CDR3 totals 15 residues. CDR1 is SGHRS and CDR2 is YFSETQ in the germline V gene. V dropped 0 bases and J dropped 2 bases, with 12 bases sitting between them. The CDR3 spells CASSLGQGLAYEQYF. For the CDR3, the DNA is TGCGCCAGCAGCTTGGGGCAGGGCCTGGCCTACGAGCAGTACTTC.

For this clone: Mismatch with germline at one junction end may stem from a read error. The chain links TRBV27 to TRBJ2-1; 9 bases are shared with TRBD2. Germline assignment: CDR1 MNHEY and CDR2 SMNVEV (reference sequence). This CDR3 spans 17 amino acids. CDR3 amino acids: CASSSSGGSGGQPDWIF. CDR3 bases: TGTGCCAGCAGTTCCTCCGGTGGTAGCGGGGGCCAGCCGGATTGGATCTTC.

The V call is TRBV29-1, the J call TRBJ2-5, with D possibly TRBD1 on 6 matching bases. The CDR3 has 15 residues. V lost 1 base and J lost 4, with 16 bases in between. CDR1 SQVTM and CDR2 ANQGSEA come from the germline V gene. The CDR3 here is CSVEARAGEIETQYF. The DNA for the CDR3 is TGCAGCGTTGAAGCCCGGGCAGGGGAGATAGAGACCCAGTACTTC.

The chain employs TRBV6-5 and TRBJ2-7; 8 bases match TRBD1. The V gene end was trimmed by 6 bases and the J gene end by 2 bases; junction bases not matched to a gene: 3. The germline V gene encodes CDR1 MNHEY and CDR2 SVGAGI. The CDR3 covers 13 residues. The CDR3 is CASSRTGPYEQYF. CDR3 nucleotide sequence: TGTGCCAGCAGCAGGACAGGGCCCTACGAGCAGTACTTC.

The chain has TRBV18 and TRBJ1-5, with 7 bases that match TRBD1. Trimming took 0 bases from V and 3 from J; bases not matched to a gene: 8. CDR3 length: 17 residues. CDR1 and CDR2 from the germline V gene are KGHSH and LQKENI. CDR3: CASSPPQAGGPNQPQHF. In nucleotides, the CDR3 is TGTGCCAGCTCACCACCCCAGGCAGGGGGGCCCAATCAGCCCCAGCATTTT.

There are a few counts of this clone. One end of the junction is discordant with germline, which a read error may explain. The rearrangement links TRBV7-3 to TRBJ2-1, with 8 bases identical to TRBD2. The CDR3 runs to 12 residues. Germline CDR1 and CDR2: SGHTA and FQGTGA. The CDR3 loop is CASSPQRGGLIF. The CDR3 DNA reads as TGTGCCAGCAGCCCCCAACGGGGGGGCCTGATCTTC.

This clone has a handful of counts. The V call is TRBV19, the J call TRBJ1-6; 9 bases align to TRBD1. J lost 5 bases, V lost 7 bases, and 3 bases had no gene match. Germline V lookup: CDR1 LNHDA, CDR2 SQIVND (reference sequence). The CDR3 is 14 amino acids. CDR3: CASTRTGDNSPLHF. In DNA form, the CDR3 reads TGTGCCAGTACCCGGACAGGGGATAATTCACCCCTCCACTTT.

J is TRBJ2-6 and V is TRBV5-1; TRBD1 might be the D (6 bases). Trimming took off 1 base at V and 4 bases at J, with 9 bases between the two ends. The CDR3 has 15 amino acids. CDR1 is SGHRS, CDR2 YFSETQ, per germline. CDR3 nucleotides: TGCGCCAGCAGCTTGACAGGGCAAGGGGCCAACGTCCTGACTTTC. This sequence encodes CASSLTGQGANVLTF.

V and J are TRBV4-2 and TRBJ2-7, with D tentatively TRBD2 (6 bases). Germline V gene lookup returns CDR1 LGHNA and CDR2 YNFKEQ. Trimming left V 1 base short and J 2 bases short, with 15 bases between. The CDR3 runs to 16 residues. The CDR3 is CASSQASGGAAYEQYF. CDR3 coding DNA: TGTGCCAGCAGCCAAGCGTCCGGGGGTGCTGCCTACGAGCAGTACTTC.

The chain has TRBV5-5 and TRBJ1-5; 7 nucleotides line up with TRBD1. Trimming at V came to 3 bases and at J to 6 bases, leaving 6 bases not matched to a gene. Germline V gives CDR1 SGHKS, CDR2 YYEKEE (reference sequence). This CDR3 is built from 14 residues. This CDR3 is CASSYGTVRQPQHF. CDR3 bases: TGTGCCAGCAGCTACGGGACAGTCCGTCAGCCCCAGCATTTT.

The gene calls are TRBV9 and TRBJ2-1, with D perhaps assigned TRBD1 or TRBD2 (5 bases each). The germline V and J ends were trimmed by 0 bases and 1 base, with 14 bases remaining between them. Germline loops: CDR1 SGDLS, CDR2 YYNGEE. This CDR3 has 17 residues. The CDR3 DNA sequence: TGTGCCAGCAGCGTAGCTACCGGGGCTGAGTCCTACAATGAGCAGTTCTTC. It translates to CASSVATGAESYNEQFF.

This clone occurred once. The rearrangement links TRBV25-1 to TRBJ1-5; 8 bases align to TRBD1. The CDR3 totals 14 residues. Germline V CDR1 and CDR2: MGHDK, SYGVNS. After removal of 5 bases from V and 5 bases from J, the junction contained 5 bases not matched to a gene. The CDR3 DNA is TGTGCCAGCAGTCCGACAGGGGCAGATCAGCCCCAGCATTTT. It specifies CASSPTGADQPQHF.

The chain is built from TRBV5-3 and TRBJ1-1; D is perhaps TRBD1 (5 bases). TRBV5-3 is sorted into the ORF group, with uncertain function. Trimming pared 0 bases from V and 4 bases from J, leaving 7 bases between. The CDR3 contains 13 residues. The CDR3 DNA follows: TGTGCCAGAAGCTTGGACGGGGGCACTGAAGCTTTCTTT. Residues: CARSLDGGTEAFF.

This clone appeared a single time. The V and J genes are TRBV2 and TRBJ1-4, with TRBD1 matching over 9 bases. Unmatched junction bases numbered 15, after V lost 6 bases and J lost 7 bases. This CDR3 is built from 17 residues. CDR1 and CDR2 from the germline V gene are SNHLY and FYNNEI. Here the CDR3 reads CASSRDREFRAGEKLFF. The CDR3 coding sequence is TGTGCCAGCAGCCGGGACAGGGAATTTAGGGCAGGTGAAAAACTGTTTTTT.